Here is one T cell receptor (beta chain) with its context. The antigen it recognizes is unknown. Per-base quality was not reported, and no clone a single base away is much larger than it. V drops 1 base and J drops 9 bases, leaving 10 bases in between. From cysteine to phenylalanine, the CDR3 is 13 amino acids long. CDR3 DNA only is kept here, 39 bases in frame from base 1. CDR1 and CDR2 are drawn from the germline V gene (reference sequence): GTSNPN, SVGIG. TCRbeta CDR3 regions were amplified from genomic DNA using the immunoSEQ Assay, a bias-controlled multiplex PCR. The published analysis was carried out like this. Nucleated cell counts per sample were estimated from amplification of reference gene primers within the assay. To quantify the absolute abundance of each unique TCRbeta CDR3 rearrangement, sequence reads were collapsed and filtered. For each sample, productive Simpson clonality was calculated as the square root of Simpson's diversity index across productive rearrangements. TCRdb took this table from immuneACCESS and kept in-frame rearrangements with V and J called. Such tables lack part of the clones; where checked against another copy, unresolved V genes explain under half of the gap, and the rest is unexplained. That table gives V, J and clone size, and the DNA gave D and trimming. Within this sample are a few hundred thousand clones, with approximately 87% of them counted one time only. Under 2.5% of the sample belongs to the ten largest clones.

This sample stems from a study of blood T cell repertoires in COVID-19 (dated by TCRdb to 2018 to 2020). As for the study more broadly: Collaborator samples came from the United States, Italy and Spain and covered acute and convalescent phases of COVID-19. The sample metadata nearly always contained a de-identified subject ID, COVID-19 status, age in years and sex. The samples were drawn from the first 160 participants of the ongoing ImmuneRACE study and from 950 to 1,500 subjects provided by 6 global collaborators. Subjects who had been exposed to COVID-19, were actively infected with it, or had recovered from it provided the deeply sampled blood TCRbeta repertoires that made up the dataset. The material from the prospective study consisted of cDNA or gDNA derived from T cells, B-cell-depleted T cells, or PBMCs. The repertoires were made available in a free public database intended to serve as a resource for research on the immune response to SARS-CoV-2. Where available, HLA class I and class II types were taken from metadata supplied by the sample provider and were not determined by assay-based typing.

What the authors observed across the whole study: Clinical and demographic metadata were provided uncurated, with the amount varying by source and participant.

Whole blood was collected in K2EDTA tubes by collaborating institutions according to the institutions' own protocols. For TCRbeta analysis, collaborators shipped samples as frozen whole blood, isolated PBMCs, or DNA extracted from either of those sample types. The sequence was collected from a woman in her forties or fifties with acute or convalescent COVID-19. The chain joins TRBV30 to TRBJ1-6; no confident D gene assignment can be made. The sample taken for sequencing was peripheral blood. In nucleotide form, the sequence is TGTGCCTGGAGTGGAGGGCTCGGTTCACCCCTCCACTTT. This gives the protein CAWSGGLGSPLHF.